The 8 T cell receptor beta chains given below trace back to one sample, sequenced in a study of beta chain features in type 1 diabetes. The study's findings and limits: Among all four CD4+ subsets, Type 1 diabetes patients had TCRB CDR3s that were moderately but significantly shorter.

Investigators reverse transcribed all isolated RNA, so they sequenced expressed TCRB transcripts. The table came from immunoSEQ multiplex PCR; TCRdb's copy has only in-frame clones and leaves some out. The sample consists of nearly 700,000 clones, 13% of them appearing once. These receptors have no identified antigens. The sequencing input was naive CD4+ T cells from blood. The receptors here all came from a man aged 18 to 30 with type 1 diabetes.

This chain links TRBV18 with TRBJ2-1; a weak D match, TRBD2 (5 bases). V was cut by 3 bases and J by 0 bases, with 9 bases left in between. The length of the CDR3 is 15 residues. Germline V gives CDR1 KGHSH, CDR2 LQKENI. The CDR3 DNA is TGTGCCAGCTCACCTCGGGAAAGCTCCTACAATGAGCAGTTCTTC. The encoded protein is CASSPRESSYNEQFF.

This clone has more than one count but fewer than ten. The chain is built from TRBV13 and TRBJ1-1; a weak D match, TRBD1 (5 bases). CDR3 length equals 12 residues. V was cut by 10 bases and J by 11 bases, with 20 bases left in between. Germline CDR1 reads PRHDT; CDR2 reads FYEKMQ (reference sequence). The CDR3 DNA reads as TGTGCCACCCAATTCCGGGACTTTGAGGCTTTCTTT. Encoded protein: CATQFRDFEAFF. Full variable domain (missing parts from reference TRBV13 and TRBJ1-1): AAGVIQSPRHLIKEKRETATLKCYPIPRHDTVYWYQQGPGQDPQFLISFYEKMQSDKGSIPDRFSAQQFSDYHSELNMSSLELGDSALYFCATQFRDFEAFFGQGTRLTVV.

This chain uses TRBV9 with TRBJ2-7, with D maybe TRBD2 (5 bases). The germline V gene encodes CDR1 SGDLS and CDR2 YYNGEE. CDR3 size: 13 residues. V was shortened by 6 bases and J by 7 bases, with 17 bases between the two germline ends. The CDR3 coding sequence is TGTGCCAGCAACCCTACGGGGTACGGGGAGCAGTACTTC. Protein: CASNPTGYGEQYF.

The CDR3 coding sequence is TGCAGTGCTTGGGGACAATCCCATGCCTTCTTT. Protein product: CSAWGQSHAFF. The rearrangement joins TRBV20-1 to TRBJ1-1; TRBD1 might be the D (6 bases). CDR3 size: 11 residues. V was trimmed by 5 bases and J by 14 bases, leaving 18 bases between them. The germline V gene has CDR1 DFQATT and CDR2 SNEGSKA (reference sequence).

The sample holds a few counts of this clone. This chain joins TRBV2 and TRBJ1-6; D is perhaps TRBD1 (6 bases). The CDR3 contains 14 residues. Germline CDR1 reads SNHLY; CDR2 reads FYNNEI. The V and J ends lost 2 bases and 10 bases respectively, with 12 bases between them. CDR3 sequence reads: CASSEQGIGSPLHF. DNA of the CDR3: TGTGCCAGCAGTGAACAGGGGATAGGATCACCCCTCCACTTT.

The CDR3 here is CASSRDSLDSPLHF. CDR3 nucleotide sequence: TGTGCCAGCAGTCGTGACTCACTAGATTCACCCCTCCACTTT. The rearrangement uses TRBV2 and TRBJ1-6; D is undetermined. The CDR3 is 14 amino acids. Trimming removed 5 bases from V and 8 bases from J, with 13 bases in between. Per the germline V gene, CDR1 is SNHLY and CDR2 is FYNNEI.

This clone showed up just a few times. This rearrangement joins TRBV9 to TRBJ1-3, with 12 bases that match TRBD1. The junction had 7 bases not matched to a gene; V was cut back by 0 bases and J by 0 bases. The CDR3 has 19 amino acids. Per the germline V gene, CDR1 is SGDLS and CDR2 is YYNGEE. The CDR3 nucleotides are TGTGCCAGCAGCGTAGTCCGGGACAGGGGGCAGAGCTCTGGAAACACCATATATTTT. Translated, it gives CASSVVRDRGQSSGNTIYF.

CDR3 sequence reads: CAWRFPPDRNTEAFF. In DNA form, the CDR3 reads TGTGCCTGGAGGTTCCCTCCGGACAGGAACACTGAAGCTTTCTTT. V and J are TRBV30 and TRBJ1-1; maybe TRBD1 (6 bases). Germline lookup yields CDR1 GTSNPN and CDR2 SVGIG (reference sequence). V lost 3 bases to trimming and J lost 1 base, with 15 bases between them. This CDR3 contains 15 residues. Filled out from reference TRBV30 and TRBJ1-1, the complete variable domain reads SQTIHQWPATLVQPVGSPLSLECTVEGTSNPNLYWYRQAAGRGLQLLFYSVGIGQISSEVPQNLSASRPQDRQFILSSKKLLLSDSGFYLCAWRFPPDRNTEAFFGQGTRLTVV.